The clone carrying this T cell receptor (beta chain) came up many times. These data come from a study of identical twins. One entry per CDR3 protein results from TCRdb running MiXCR on the 5' RACE reads. The sample has 1,800,000 or so distinct CDR3 sequences, less than 40% seen once. The CDR3 totals 16 residues. From germline, CDR1 is MGHRA and CDR2 YSYEKL. The trim removed 3 bases at V and 5 bases at J, leaving 8 bases unmatched. Sequencing was performed on cord blood. This receptor was identified in a newborn girl in good health. V gene TRBV4-1 combines with J gene TRBJ2-1; TRBD2 agrees at 9 bases. CDR3 nucleotide sequence: TGCGCCAGCAGCCATCCCTTTACTAGCGGGCACAATGAGCAGTTCTTC. The encoded protein is CASSHPFTSGHNEQFF.